The 25 T cell receptor beta chains below come from one sample, sequenced in a study of early T cells in non-severe SARS-CoV-2 infection. TCRdb reprocessed the 5' RACE reads via MiXCR and lists one record per CDR3 protein. This sample has about 80,000 distinct CDR3 sequences; about an eighth occur once, and the top ten carry 3.4%. Sequenced: whole blood. The receptors shown here come from an adult who was a healthcare worker with PCR-confirmed SARS-CoV-2 infection or an uninfected control (not recorded which).

This clonotype was counted between two and nine times. The rearrangement links TRBV7-8 to TRBJ1-1; D unclear. Trimming left V 5 bases short and J 1 base short, with 8 bases between. Germline values: CDR1 SGHVS, CDR2 FQNEAQ. The length of the CDR3 is 13 residues. CDR3 nucleotides: TGTGCCAGCAGCGTTCCGAGGAACACTGAAGCTTTCTTT. Protein sequence: CASSVPRNTEAFF. Supplemented by reference TRBV7-8 and TRBJ1-1, the full variable domain reads GAGVSQSPRYKVAKRGQDVALRCDPISGHVSLFWYQQALGQGPEFLTYFQNEAQLDKSGLPSDRFFAERPEGSVSTLKIQRTQQEDSAVYLCASSVPRNTEAFFGQGTRLTVV.

The V and J genes are TRBV29-1 and TRBJ1-1; no clear D gene. V was pared by 2 bases and J by 4 bases, with 2 bases between. The CDR3 runs 10 residues. Germline V gives CDR1 SQVTM, CDR2 ANQGSEA. As DNA, the CDR3 is TGCAGCGTTGAAATCACTGAAGCTTTCTTT. This gives the protein CSVEITEAFF.

V and J are TRBV3-1 and TRBJ2-1, with 9 bases matching TRBD2. The junction had 4 bases not matched to a gene; V was cut back by 1 base and J by 6 bases. This CDR3 has 15 residues. Germline V gene data show CDR1 as LGHDT and CDR2 as YNNKEL (reference sequence). For the CDR3, the DNA is TGTGCCAGCAGCCAAGCAAGCGGGAGGTCCAATGAGCAGTTCTTC. Protein sequence: CASSQASGRSNEQFF.

This clonotype showed up many times. The chain uses TRBV29-1 and TRBJ2-5, with D uncertain. V lost 3 bases and J lost 5, with 10 bases in between. The V gene's germline CDR1 is SQVTM and CDR2 ANQGSEA. This CDR3 has 12 amino acids. CDR3 sequence reads: CSVETEGETQYF. CDR3 bases: TGCAGCGTTGAGACGGAAGGGGAGACCCAGTACTTC.

The rearrangement uses TRBV5-1 and TRBJ2-1; D might be TRBD2 (5 bases). CDR1 and CDR2 (germline): SGHRS, YFSETQ. This CDR3 comprises 15 residues. Trimming took off 0 bases at V and 0 bases at J, with 7 bases between the two ends. CDR3 DNA sequence: TGCGCCAGCAGCTTGGGGACTGTCTCCTACAATGAGCAGTTCTTC. It encodes CASSLGTVSYNEQFF.

The V gene is TRBV12-3 or TRBV12-4, the J gene TRBJ2-7; D ambiguous. The CDR3 has 12 amino acids. V lost 5 bases to trimming and J lost 4 bases, with 9 bases between them. CDR3: CASSDGQYEQYF. DNA of the CDR3: TGTGCCAGCAGTGATGGCCAGTACGAGCAGTACTTC.

This clonotype occurred many times. The V and J genes are TRBV28 and TRBJ2-1; D is unclear. CDR1 and CDR2 (germline): MDHEN, SYDVKM. V lost 6 bases, J lost 0 bases, and 6 bases lay in between. The CDR3 consists of 13 residues. CDR3 region: CASRQRSYNEQFF. CDR3 nucleotides: TGTGCCAGCAGACAGCGCTCCTACAATGAGCAGTTCTTC.

This clonotype was picked up a small number of times. The chain uses TRBV3-1 and TRBJ1-5; unclear D gene. The CDR3 has 15 residues. V lost 0 bases and J lost 6, with 12 bases in between. Germline lookup yields CDR1 LGHDT and CDR2 YNNKEL (reference sequence). CDR3 sequence (DNA): TGTGCCAGCAGCCAAGATGTGGGCTCGGGTCAGCCCCAGCATTTT. This gives the protein CASSQDVGSGQPQHF.

The chain recombines TRBV4-2 with TRBJ2-2; the D gene is possibly TRBD2 (5 bases). Deletions cut 0 bases from V and 3 bases from J, with 14 bases between. CDR1 and CDR2 (germline): LGHNA, YNFKEQ. The CDR3 consists of 17 residues. The CDR3 sequence is CASSQEEARAYTGELFF. The CDR3, as DNA: TGTGCCAGCAGCCAAGAGGAGGCGCGGGCTTACACCGGGGAGCTGTTTTTT.

The sample holds a few counts of this clonotype. The gene calls are TRBV10-3 and TRBJ2-7, with a weak D call TRBD2 (5 bases). The germline V gene encodes CDR1 ENHRY and CDR2 SYGVKD. Trimming removed 4 bases from V and 1 base from J, with 14 bases in between. The CDR3 is 15 amino acids. This CDR3 is CAISGSISVSYEQYF. For the CDR3, the DNA is TGTGCCATCAGTGGGTCCATTAGCGTGTCCTACGAGCAGTACTTC.

This clonotype was detected ten times or more. The chain couples TRBV30 to TRBJ1-2; no firm D call. V shed 5 bases and J shed 8 bases, with 12 bases lying between them. This CDR3 comprises 11 residues. The V gene's germline CDR1 is GTSNPN and CDR2 SVGIG (reference sequence). The CDR3 here is CAWHTIQGYTF. The CDR3 bases are TGTGCCTGGCATACCATTCAGGGCTACACCTTC.

This CDR3 is CASSPRLAGGPYNEQFF. DNA for the CDR3: TGTGCCAGCTCACCCCGACTAGCGGGAGGGCCTTACAATGAGCAGTTCTTC. The genes are TRBV18 and TRBJ2-1, with TRBD2 matching 14 bases. This CDR3 has 17 residues. Germline V gives CDR1 KGHSH, CDR2 LQKENI. V gave up 3 bases and J gave up 4 bases; unmatched junction bases: 5.

The V and J genes are TRBV29-1 and TRBJ2-2; D gene unclear. The CDR3 length is 14 residues. The germline V gene has CDR1 SQVTM and CDR2 ANQGSEA. With 0 bases removed from V and 0 bases from J, the gap between germline ends came to 5 bases. The CDR3 is CSVEEGSNTGELFF. For the CDR3, the DNA is TGCAGCGTTGAAGAGGGATCGAACACCGGGGAGCTGTTTTTT.

V usage is TRBV29-1 and J usage is TRBJ2-3; no clear D. CDR3 length: 9 amino acids. Trimming removed 6 bases from V and 5 bases from J, with 3 bases in between. Germline assignment: CDR1 SQVTM and CDR2 ANQGSEA. The CDR3 is CSVGDTQYF. In nucleotides, the CDR3 is TGCAGCGTAGGAGATACGCAGTATTTT.

This clonotype was recorded many times. The chain couples TRBV4-1 to TRBJ2-3; 7 nucleotides line up with TRBD2. The CDR3 runs to 15 residues. CDR1 and CDR2 (germline): MGHRA, YSYEKL. Trimming removed 10 bases from V and 3 bases from J; junction bases left unmatched: 13. CDR3 DNA sequence: TGCGCCACCTCAGGGAGGGAGGGCCTGACAGATACGCAGTATTTT. Its protein product is CATSGREGLTDTQYF.

The genes are TRBV2 and TRBJ1-4; no firm D call. This CDR3 spans 13 amino acids. CDR1 is SNHLY, CDR2 FYNNEI, per germline. V was trimmed by 6 bases and J by 10 bases, leaving 15 bases between them. In DNA, the CDR3 is TGTGCCAGCAGCCCTGGGGTTATGGGAAAACTGTTTTTT. Amino acids: CASSPGVMGKLFF.

This clonotype was counted between two and nine times. This rearrangement joins TRBV29-1 to TRBJ2-3, with 9 bases aligning to TRBD2. CDR1 and CDR2 (germline): SQVTM, ANQGSEA. Trimming cost V 3 bases and J 2 bases; bases outside gene matches: 6. The CDR3 covers 15 residues. CDR3 loop: CSVEGSGGITDTQYF. For the CDR3, the DNA is TGCAGCGTTGAGGGAAGCGGGGGGATCACAGATACGCAGTATTTT.

This chain uses TRBV20-1 with TRBJ2-1; TRBD2 is a possible D gene (5 bases). The CDR3 is made up of 14 amino acids. V was trimmed by 3 bases and J by 0 bases, leaving 9 bases between them. CDR1 and CDR2 from the germline V gene are DFQATT and SNEGSKA (reference sequence). The chain's CDR3 is CSARAGVSYNEQFF. CDR3 nucleotides: TGCAGTGCTAGGGCCGGGGTCTCCTACAATGAGCAGTTCTTC.

The CDR3 loop reads CASSTGIGAYGYTF. CDR3 nucleotide sequence: TGTGCCAGCAGTACAGGGATTGGCGCCTATGGCTACACCTTC. The genes are TRBV27 and TRBJ1-2, with D possibly being TRBD1 (6 bases). Trimming took off 5 bases at V and 4 bases at J, with 14 bases between the two ends. Per the germline V gene, CDR1 is MNHEY and CDR2 is SMNVEV (reference sequence). This CDR3 is 14 amino acids long.

The V and J genes are TRBV5-1 and TRBJ1-2; a weak D match, TRBD1 (5 bases). The germline CDR1 and CDR2 sequences are SGHRS and YFSETQ. V was cut by 3 bases and J by 6 bases, with 18 bases left in between. CDR3 size: 15 residues. CDR3 coding DNA: TGCGCCAGCAGCTCAACCCCCGGGACTGAGAATGGCTACACCTTC. It yields the protein CASSSTPGTENGYTF. Combining the CDR3 with reference TRBV5-1 and TRBJ1-2 gives the whole variable domain KAGVTQTPRYLIKTRGQQVTLSCSPISGHRSVSWYQQTPGQGLQFLFEYFSETQRNKGNFPGRFSGRQFSNSRSEMNVSTLELGDSALYLCASSSTPGTENGYTFGSGTRLTVV.

The rearrangement uses TRBV10-2 and TRBJ2-5, with a tentative D call TRBD2 (6 bases). The V and J ends lost 4 bases and 5 bases respectively, with 14 bases between them. Germline V gives CDR1 WSHSY, CDR2 SAAADI. CDR3 length: 14 residues. CDR3 nucleotides: TGCGCCAGCAGTGCGGCGGGGCCTGGGGAGACCCAGTACTTC. Translated: CASSAAGPGETQYF.

This clonotype was seen more than once but under ten times. The chain combines TRBV11-2 with TRBJ1-2; 7 bases match TRBD1. V trimming: 6 bases; J trimming: 0 bases; junction bases outside the gene matches: 7. Germline CDR1 and CDR2: SGHAT and FQNNGV. The CDR3 consists of 15 residues. The CDR3 is CASSHDRVPNYGYTF. In nucleotides, the CDR3 is TGTGCCAGCAGTCATGACAGGGTGCCTAACTATGGCTACACCTTC. The full variable domain, completed using reference TRBV11-2 and TRBJ1-2, is EAGVAQSPRYKIIEKRQSVAFWCNPISGHATLYWYQQILGQGPKLLIQFQNNGVVDDSQLPKDRFSAERLKGVDSTLKIQPAKLEDSAVYLCASSHDRVPNYGYTFGSGTRLTVV.

This clonotype was detected many times. Here the CDR3 reads CASSGGQGKSGANVLTF. CDR3 DNA sequence: TGTGCCAGCAGCGGCGGACAGGGGAAGTCTGGGGCCAACGTCCTGACTTTC. The gene calls are TRBV7-8 and TRBJ2-6, with 9 nucleotides matching TRBD1. Unmatched junction bases numbered 6, after V lost 5 bases and J lost 1 base. Germline V gives CDR1 SGHVS, CDR2 FQNEAQ. CDR3 length: 17 residues. Drawing the rest from reference TRBV7-8 and TRBJ2-6, the complete variable domain is GAGVSQSPRYKVAKRGQDVALRCDPISGHVSLFWYQQALGQGPEFLTYFQNEAQLDKSGLPSDRFFAERPEGSVSTLKIQRTQQEDSAVYLCASSGGQGKSGANVLTFGAGSRLTVL.

This clonotype was observed many times. The chain employs TRBV7-2 and TRBJ2-5; D call uncertain. V lost 5 bases, J lost 0 bases, and 16 bases lay in between. Germline CDR1 and CDR2: SGHTA and FQGNSA. The CDR3 is 16 amino acids. The CDR3 is CASSQPGEYYQETQYF. The CDR3 region has the DNA TGTGCCAGCAGCCAACCGGGTGAATATTACCAAGAGACCCAGTACTTC. The variable domain in full, completed from reference TRBV7-2 and TRBJ2-5, reads GAGVSQSPSNKVTEKGKDVELRCDPISGHTALYWYRQSLGQGLEFLIYFQGNSAPDKSGLPSDRFSAERTGGSVSTLTIQRTQQEDSAVYLCASSQPGEYYQETQYFGPGTRLLVL.

The chain carries TRBV20-1 and TRBJ1-2; perhaps TRBD1 as D (6 bases). The CDR3 sequence is 16 residues long. The germline V and J ends were trimmed by 0 bases and 4 bases, with 18 bases remaining between them. CDR1 DFQATT and CDR2 SNEGSKA come from the germline V gene (reference sequence). CDR3 amino acids: CSARDGSRGASYGYTF. In DNA form, the CDR3 reads TGCAGTGCTAGAGATGGGTCAAGGGGGGCTAGCTATGGCTACACCTTC.